Below are 29 T cell receptor beta chains sequenced from a single sample in a study of Ad26.COV2.S vaccination and SARS-CoV-2 variants. Regarding treatment: around 19 received Ad26.COV2.S at low or high dose, single or two shots; roughly 5 received placebo; per-sample allocation not given. Day 63 after the first injection of vaccine or placebo was the sampling time. Assay used: immunoSEQ multiplex PCR; TCRdb lists only in-frame clones, some missing. Of 200,000 to 300,000 clones in the sample, 88% are singletons; the top ten hold around a tenth. Sequencing was performed on peripheral blood, taken in a trial of Ad26.COV2.S vaccine versus placebo. The receptors shown here come from a person aged 18 to 65 who received the Ad26.COV2.S COVID-19 vaccine or a placebo.

The chain carries TRBV29-1 and TRBJ2-7; 9 nucleotides match TRBD1. This CDR3 contains 14 residues. V dropped 6 bases and J dropped 3; count of bases not matched to a gene: 9. Per germline, CDR1 SQVTM and CDR2 ANQGSEA. The CDR3 protein is CSVLGDRVGYEQYF. The CDR3 DNA reads as TGCAGCGTCCTAGGGGACAGGGTAGGCTACGAGCAGTACTTC.

V and J are TRBV2 and TRBJ2-7; D is perhaps TRBD1 or TRBD2 (7 bases each). There are 13 residues in the CDR3. V was clipped by 6 bases and J by 4 bases, with 13 bases between them. Germline assignment: CDR1 SNHLY and CDR2 FYNNEI. The CDR3 sequence is CASRGGTEYEQYF. The CDR3, as DNA: TGTGCCAGCAGGGGGGGGACAGAGTACGAGCAGTACTTC.

This clone was recorded many times. The rearrangement uses TRBV18 and TRBJ1-1, with D possibly TRBD1 on 6 matching bases. The germline gives CDR1 KGHSH, CDR2 LQKENI. This CDR3 is 14 amino acids long. Trimming stripped 1 base from V and 1 base from J, with 7 bases between. The CDR3 sequence: CASSPQGGNTEAFF. The CDR3 DNA is TGTGCCAGCTCACCACAGGGGGGGAACACTGAAGCTTTCTTT.

The chain carries TRBV29-1 and TRBJ1-2, with TRBD1 matching over 9 bases. Germline loops: CDR1 SQVTM, CDR2 ANQGSEA. V lost 7 bases to trimming and J lost 1 base; unmatched junction nucleotides: 7. This CDR3 region has 14 residues. For the CDR3, the DNA is TGCAGCGGATTAGAGGACAGGGGTAACTATGGCTACACCTTC. Protein product: CSGLEDRGNYGYTF.

CDR3 amino acids: CASSLDRGTDTQYF. CDR3 DNA: TGTGCCAGCAGCTTGGACAGGGGCACAGATACGCAGTATTTT. The genes are TRBV5-6 and TRBJ2-3, with D possibly being TRBD1 (6 bases). V shed 0 bases and J shed 1 base, with 6 bases lying between them. The germline gives CDR1 SGHDT, CDR2 YYEEEE. The CDR3 totals 14 residues.

The CDR3 reads CASSLVAPPGEQYF. In DNA, the CDR3 is TGTGCCAGCAGCTTGGTGGCCCCCCCGGGGGAGCAGTACTTC. The chain has TRBV5-8 and TRBJ2-7, with D maybe TRBD2 (5 bases). CDR1 is SGHTS, CDR2 YDEGEE, per germline. Deletions cut 0 bases from V and 7 bases from J, with 14 bases between. This CDR3 is 14 amino acids long.

The chain carries TRBV6-6 and TRBJ2-7, with D perhaps assigned TRBD1 or TRBD2 (5 bases each). CDR1 and CDR2 from the germline V gene are MNHNY and SVGAGI (reference sequence). The CDR3 sequence is 17 residues long. V gave up 5 bases and J gave up 2 bases, with 22 bases separating them. The CDR3 nucleotides are TGTGCCAGCAGTCCCCACGGGACCGGAAATAACGCCTACGAGCAGTACTTC. It is translated as CASSPHGTGNNAYEQYF.

The V gene is TRBV7-2, the J gene TRBJ1-3; TRBD1 is a possible D gene (6 bases). The V gene's germline CDR1 is SGHTA and CDR2 FQGNSA. The CDR3 spans 17 residues. Deletions cut 5 bases from V and 0 bases from J, with 17 bases between. CDR3 sequence reads: CASSLSWTAVSGNTIYF. The CDR3 coding sequence is TGTGCCAGCAGCCTATCGTGGACAGCCGTCTCTGGAAACACCATATATTTT.

The V call is TRBV4-3, the J call TRBJ2-1; 9 bases map to TRBD1. CDR1 and CDR2 from the germline V gene are LGHNA and YSLEER. Trimming removed 4 bases from V and 7 bases from J; junction bases left unmatched: 5. The CDR3 totals 14 residues. This CDR3 is CASSPGTGRNEQFF. The DNA of the CDR3 is TGCGCCAGCAGCCCCGGGACAGGGAGGAATGAGCAGTTCTTC.

Details on this clone: Compared with germline, one end of the junction differs, possibly owing to a read error. This chain connects TRBV7-6 to TRBJ2-1; 12 bases map to TRBD2. CDR3 length: 17 residues. Per germline, CDR1 SGHVS and CDR2 FNYEAQ. The CDR3 bases are TGTGCCAGCAGTCGTGATCGCCTAGCGGGGGGGCGCAATGGGCAGTTCTTC. Translating gives CASSRDRLAGGRNGQFF.

The chain combines TRBV7-2 with TRBJ2-3; possible D gene TRBD2, 5 bases. Germline-derived CDR1 and CDR2 are SGHTA and FQGNSA. The V gene lost 4 bases and the J gene lost 2 bases, with 19 bases spanning the gap. The CDR3 extends over 17 amino acids. For the CDR3, the DNA is TGTGCCAGCAGCTCCTTCGGGGTAGGACTTACCACAGATACGCAGTATTTT. This sequence encodes CASSSFGVGLTTDTQYF.

V and J are TRBV7-8 and TRBJ2-7, with 8 bases fitting TRBD2. Trimming took 5 bases from V and 6 from J; bases not matched to a gene: 9. CDR1 is SGHVS and CDR2 is FQNEAQ in the germline V gene. The CDR3 runs to 14 residues. The CDR3 spells CASSRPGLGSEQYF. In DNA, the CDR3 is TGTGCCAGCAGCCGTCCGGGACTAGGGAGCGAGCAGTACTTC.

The chain couples TRBV24-1 to TRBJ2-1; D may be TRBD1 (6 bases). CDR1 is KGHDR and CDR2 is SFDVKD in the germline V gene. V was clipped by 4 bases and J by 6 bases, with 15 bases between them. The CDR3 consists of 15 residues. The CDR3 sequence: CATSDQGTNTNEQFF. Here the CDR3 DNA reads TGTGCCACCAGTGACCAAGGGACAAATACCAATGAGCAGTTCTTC.

CDR3 in DNA: TGCGCCAGCAGTGTTGCCAGAACCACAGATACGCAGTATTTT. Translation: CASSVARTTDTQYF. The chain uses TRBV10-2 and TRBJ2-3, with unresolved D. Germline V lookup: CDR1 WSHSY, CDR2 SAAADI. CDR3 length: 14 residues. The ends were cut back, 4 bases at V and 2 bases at J, with 10 bases in the middle.

The chain has TRBV7-2 and TRBJ1-1; TRBD1 matches 7 bases. The V gene end was trimmed by 2 bases and the J gene end by 4 bases; junction bases not matched to a gene: 1. The CDR3 consists of 13 residues. Germline CDR1 SGHTA, CDR2 FQGNSA. The CDR3 loop reads CASSLRTGTEAFF. The CDR3 region has the DNA TGTGCCAGCAGCTTAAGGACAGGCACTGAAGCTTTCTTT. Full variable domain (missing parts from reference TRBV7-2 and TRBJ1-1): GAGVSQSPSNKVTEKGKDVELRCDPISGHTALYWYRQSLGQGLEFLIYFQGNSAPDKSGLPSDRFSAERTGGSVSTLTIQRTQQEDSAVYLCASSLRTGTEAFFGQGTRLTVV.

The chain is built from TRBV19 and TRBJ2-5, with unresolved D. This CDR3 contains 13 residues. The V gene's germline CDR1 is LNHDA and CDR2 SQIVND (reference sequence). Trimming took 4 bases from V and 1 from J, leaving 7 bases between them. The CDR3 nucleotides are TGTGCCAGTAGTACCCTGAGCCAAGAGACCCAGTACTTC. It specifies CASSTLSQETQYF.

The chain links TRBV7-9 to TRBJ2-3; D possibly corresponds to TRBD1 (6 bases). The germline V gene has CDR1 SEHNR and CDR2 FQNEAQ (reference sequence). V was clipped by 5 bases and J by 4 bases, with 16 bases between them. There are 15 residues in the CDR3. Here the CDR3 reads CASSAYWQGPDTQYF. Written as DNA, the CDR3 is TGTGCCAGCAGCGCCTATTGGCAGGGGCCAGATACGCAGTATTTT.

This clone was detected a few times. The chain couples TRBV2 to TRBJ2-2, with D perhaps TRBD1 or TRBD2 (5 bases each). Trimming removed 6 bases at V and 4 bases at J, with 15 bases between. CDR3 size: 15 residues. Germline assignment: CDR1 SNHLY and CDR2 FYNNEI. For the CDR3, the DNA is TGTGCCAGCAGCATCCGGGACGGAGTCACCGGGGAGCTGTTTTTT. This gives the protein CASSIRDGVTGELFF.

The chain links TRBV5-4 to TRBJ2-5, with a tentative D call TRBD2 (6 bases). Germline V gives CDR1 SGHNT, CDR2 YYREEE (reference sequence). V was trimmed by 3 bases and J by 5 bases, leaving 20 bases between them. The CDR3 totals 16 residues. CDR3 coding DNA: TGTGCCAGCAGCTCCGTTTCTAGCCTAGGAGGGGAGACCCAGTACTTC. Translating gives CASSSVSSLGGETQYF.

The chain is built from TRBV3-1 (or the pseudogene TRBV3-2) and TRBJ2-1; tentatively, D is TRBD1 or TRBD2 (6 bases each). Germline CDR1 and CDR2: LGHDT and YNNKEL (reference sequence). The CDR3 is 16 residues long. Trimming pared 2 bases from V and 4 bases from J, leaving 15 bases between. The CDR3 loop is CASSQLIGGLYNEQFF. The CDR3 nucleotides are TGTGCCAGCAGCCAACTCATAGGGGGGCTTTACAATGAGCAGTTCTTC.

The J gene is TRBJ2-1, the V gene TRBV5-1, with 9 bases matching TRBD2. Germline-derived CDR1 and CDR2 are SGHRS and YFSETQ. J lost 6 bases, V lost 0 bases, and 4 bases had no gene match. The CDR3 extends over 15 amino acids. The CDR3 reads CASSLDPGLANEQFF. The CDR3 DNA reads as TGCGCCAGCAGCTTGGACCCGGGACTAGCCAATGAGCAGTTCTTC.

The chain links TRBV18 to TRBJ1-3, with no clear D. Trimming cost V 2 bases and J 0 bases, with 11 bases left between them. Germline lookup yields CDR1 KGHSH and CDR2 LQKENI. The CDR3 sequence is 16 residues long. CDR3 in DNA: TGTGCCAGCTCACCAAAAAACGGAGTCTCTGGAAACACCATATATTTT. This codes for CASSPKNGVSGNTIYF.

This clone is medium-sized (0.01 to 0.1%) in the sample. The chain employs TRBV28 and TRBJ2-7; the D is unclear. Germline V CDR1 and CDR2: MDHEN, SYDVKM. Trimming removed 10 bases from V and 0 bases from J, with 16 bases in between. This CDR3 is 14 amino acids long. CDR3 nucleotides: TGTGCCACCCGTTTCTGGACGGACTCCTACGAGCAGTACTTC. Translated, it gives CATRFWTDSYEQYF.

The chain joins TRBV18 to TRBJ2-3; D perhaps matches TRBD2 (5 bases). The CDR3 runs to 12 residues. Germline values: CDR1 KGHSH, CDR2 LQKENI. V lost 6 bases and J 6 bases, leaving 10 bases between the germline ends. The CDR3 here is CASSPTRDTQYF. The DNA for the CDR3 is TGTGCCAGCTCGCCCACTAGGGATACGCAGTATTTT.

The chain has TRBV4-3 and TRBJ2-5; 12 nucleotides line up with TRBD2. Germline CDR1 is LGHNA and CDR2 is YSLEER. With V trimmed by 0 bases and J by 7 bases, 3 bases remained unmatched. This CDR3 is 15 amino acids long. The CDR3 loop is CASSQDKLAGGTQYF. Written as DNA, the CDR3 is TGCGCCAGCAGCCAAGATAAACTAGCGGGGGGGACCCAGTACTTC.

The chain joins TRBV9 to TRBJ1-6, with D hard to call. Trimming took off 0 bases at V and 8 bases at J, with 12 bases between the two ends. This CDR3 has 15 residues. Germline CDR1 SGDLS, CDR2 YYNGEE. CDR3 sequence (DNA): TGTGCCAGCAGCGTAGGTTGGGTGGCGGATTCACCCCTCCACTTT. Residues: CASSVGWVADSPLHF.

For this clone: Other nucleotide sequences in the sample specify the same CDR3. The chain recombines TRBV10-3 with TRBJ1-6; TRBD1 agrees at 7 bases. Unmatched junction bases numbered 2, after V lost 2 bases and J lost 7 bases. CDR3 length: 14 amino acids. Germline CDR1 is ENHRY and CDR2 is SYGVKD. For the CDR3, the DNA is TGTGCCATCAGTGAGGACAGGGCGAATTCACCCCTCCACTTT. This sequence encodes CAISEDRANSPLHF.

This chain joins TRBV28 and TRBJ2-3, with 9 bases that match TRBD1. The CDR3 consists of 17 residues. V lost 3 bases, J lost 0 bases, and 7 bases stayed unmatched. Germline CDR1 and CDR2: MDHEN and SYDVKM. The CDR3 DNA sequence: TGTGCCAGCAGTTTGGACAGGGGAGGGTCTAGCACAGATACGCAGTATTTT. This encodes CASSLDRGGSSTDTQYF. The variable domain in full, with the rest retrieved from reference TRBV28 and TRBJ2-3, is DVKVTQSSRYLVKRTGEKVFLECVQDMDHENMFWYRQDPGLGLRLIYFSYDVKMKEKGDIPEGYSVSREKKERFSLILESASTNQTSMYLCASSLDRGGSSTDTQYFGPGTRLTVL.

The chain is built from TRBV28 and TRBJ2-7; TRBD1 matches 7 bases. V shed 3 bases, J shed 4 bases, and the junction held 9 bases outside the gene matches. CDR1 and CDR2 from the germline V gene are MDHEN and SYDVKM. This CDR3 comprises 15 residues. The CDR3 reads CASSLSQGVGYEQYF. The CDR3 DNA is TGTGCCAGCAGTTTGTCGCAGGGGGTCGGGTACGAGCAGTACTTC. Filled out from reference TRBV28 and TRBJ2-7, the complete variable domain reads DVKVTQSSRYLVKRTGEKVFLECVQDMDHENMFWYRQDPGLGLRLIYFSYDVKMKEKGDIPEGYSVSREKKERFSLILESASTNQTSMYLCASSLSQGVGYEQYFGPGTRLTVT.